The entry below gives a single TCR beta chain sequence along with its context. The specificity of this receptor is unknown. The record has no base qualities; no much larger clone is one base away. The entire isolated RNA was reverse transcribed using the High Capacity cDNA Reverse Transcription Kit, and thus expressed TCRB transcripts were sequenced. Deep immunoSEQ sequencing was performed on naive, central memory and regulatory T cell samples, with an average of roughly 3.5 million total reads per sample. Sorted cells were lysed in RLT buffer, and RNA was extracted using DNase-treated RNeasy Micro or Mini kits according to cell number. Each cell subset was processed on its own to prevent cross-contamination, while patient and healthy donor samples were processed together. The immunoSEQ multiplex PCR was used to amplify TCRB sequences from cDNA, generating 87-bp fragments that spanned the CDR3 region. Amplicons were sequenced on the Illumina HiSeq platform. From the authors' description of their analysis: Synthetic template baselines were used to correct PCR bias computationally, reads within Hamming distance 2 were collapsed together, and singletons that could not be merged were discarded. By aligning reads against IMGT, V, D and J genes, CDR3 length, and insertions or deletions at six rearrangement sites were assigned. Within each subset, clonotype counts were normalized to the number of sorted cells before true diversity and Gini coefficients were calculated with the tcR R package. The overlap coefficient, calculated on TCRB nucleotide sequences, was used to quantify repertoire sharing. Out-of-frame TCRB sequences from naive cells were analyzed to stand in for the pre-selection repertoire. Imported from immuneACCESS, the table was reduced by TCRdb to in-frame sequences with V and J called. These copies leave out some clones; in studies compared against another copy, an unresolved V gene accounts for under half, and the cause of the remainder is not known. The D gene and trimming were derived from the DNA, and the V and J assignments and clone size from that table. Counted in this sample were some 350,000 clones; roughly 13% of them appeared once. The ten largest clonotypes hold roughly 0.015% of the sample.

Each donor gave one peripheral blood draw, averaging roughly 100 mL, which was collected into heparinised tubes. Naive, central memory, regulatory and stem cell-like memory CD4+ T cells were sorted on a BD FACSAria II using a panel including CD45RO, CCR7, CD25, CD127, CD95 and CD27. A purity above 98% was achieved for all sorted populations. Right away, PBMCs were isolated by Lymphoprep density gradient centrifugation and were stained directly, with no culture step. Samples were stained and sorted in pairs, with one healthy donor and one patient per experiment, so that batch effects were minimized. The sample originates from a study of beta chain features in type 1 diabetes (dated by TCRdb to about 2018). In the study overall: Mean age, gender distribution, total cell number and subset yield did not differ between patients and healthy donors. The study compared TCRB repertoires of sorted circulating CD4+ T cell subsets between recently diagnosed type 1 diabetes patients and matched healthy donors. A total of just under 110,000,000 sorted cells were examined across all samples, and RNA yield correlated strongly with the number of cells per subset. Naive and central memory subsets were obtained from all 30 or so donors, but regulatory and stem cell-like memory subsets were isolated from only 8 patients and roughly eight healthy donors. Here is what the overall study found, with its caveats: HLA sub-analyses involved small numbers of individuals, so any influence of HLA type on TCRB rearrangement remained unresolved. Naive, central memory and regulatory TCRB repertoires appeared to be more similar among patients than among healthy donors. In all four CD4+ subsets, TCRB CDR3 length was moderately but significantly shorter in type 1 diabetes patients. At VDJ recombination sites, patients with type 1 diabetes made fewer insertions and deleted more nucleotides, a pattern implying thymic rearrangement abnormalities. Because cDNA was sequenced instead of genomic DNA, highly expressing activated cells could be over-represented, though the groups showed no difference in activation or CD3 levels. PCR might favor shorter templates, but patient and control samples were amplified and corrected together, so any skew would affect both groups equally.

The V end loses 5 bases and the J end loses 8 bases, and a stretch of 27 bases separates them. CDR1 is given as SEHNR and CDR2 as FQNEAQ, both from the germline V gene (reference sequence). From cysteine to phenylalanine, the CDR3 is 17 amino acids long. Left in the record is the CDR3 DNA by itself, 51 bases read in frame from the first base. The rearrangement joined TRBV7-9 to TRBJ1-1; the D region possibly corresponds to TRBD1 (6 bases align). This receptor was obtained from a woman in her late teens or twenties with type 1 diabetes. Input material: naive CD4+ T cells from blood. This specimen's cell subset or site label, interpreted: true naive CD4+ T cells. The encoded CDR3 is CASSPFPRGPPAHEAFF. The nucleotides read TGTGCCAGCAGCCCATTTCCCAGGGGTCCCCCGGCCCACGAAGCTTTCTTT.